Each of the 7 T cell receptor beta chains below was sequenced from the same sample in a study of T cells in women clearing cervical HPV infection. The method was immunoSEQ multiplex PCR; TCRdb's version includes in-frame clones alone and lacks a portion of them. The sample data list about 30,000 clones. Source material: blood buffy coat. The source of these receptors is a woman between 18 and 70 years old with a cervical HPV16 infection that either progressed to CIN3+ or cleared (not recorded which).

With regard to this clone: Read data end 3 residues before the CDR3 end; the end is taken from the germline J gene. The J gene is TRBJ2-2, the V gene TRBV6-1; TRBD1 might be the D (5 bases). The germline CDR1 and CDR2 sequences are MNHNS and SASEGT. Trimming stripped 2 bases from V and 4 bases from J, with 8 bases between. This CDR3 region has 14 residues. CDR3 DNA (partial): TGTGCCAGCAGTGAATCAGGGCGCACCGGGGAG. Protein product: CASSESGRTGE. The CDR3 as a whole reads CASSESGRTGELFF.

Regarding this clone: The read stops 3 residues short of the end of the CDR3; the missing end is completed from the germline J gene. The chain is built from TRBV30 and TRBJ1-6; tentative D call: TRBD1 (6 bases). V shed 4 bases and J shed 10 bases, with 29 bases lying between them. This CDR3 is 18 amino acids long. From germline, CDR1 is GTSNPN and CDR2 SVGIG (reference sequence). Partial CDR3 DNA: TGTGCCTGGATGGAGTTTGGGGGGGCGCGCGTACGGGGGTCACCC. Its translation: CAWMEFGGARVRGSP. The whole CDR3 region reads CAWMEFGGARVRGSPLHF.

On this clone: The read terminates 3 residues ahead of where the CDR3 ends, so the germline J gene completes it. The V and J genes are TRBV5-4 and TRBJ2-1; no definite D call. V lost 0 bases to trimming and J lost 0 bases, with 7 bases between them. Looked up from germline, CDR1 is SGHNT and CDR2 is YYREEE (reference sequence). The CDR3 contains 15 residues. Partial CDR3 DNA: TGTGCCAGCAGCTTGGAATTAAACTCCTACAATGAG. The encoded protein is CASSLELNSYNE. The whole CDR3 protein reads CASSLELNSYNEQFF.

Concerning this clone: The read comes to an end 3 residues before the CDR3 does, leaving the germline J gene to fill in the end. The chain carries TRBV11-2 and TRBJ2-7, with TRBD2 matching 10 bases. The CDR3 consists of 14 residues. The germline V gene has CDR1 SGHAT and CDR2 FQNNGV. J was trimmed by 6 bases and V by 2 bases; bases with no gene match: 4. CDR3 bases read: TGTGCCAGCAGCTTACTAGCGGGAGTCGGCGAG. Translated, it gives CASSLLAGVGE. In full, the CDR3 reads CASSLLAGVGEQYF.

About this clone: The CDR3 extends 3 residues past the end of the read, so its final part is completed from the germline J gene. The V call is TRBV14, the J call TRBJ1-5; D gene uncertain. The CDR3 length is 16 residues. The germline CDR1 and CDR2 sequences are SGHDN and FVKESK. V dropped 3 bases and J dropped 3 bases, with 15 bases sitting between them. CDR3 bases read: TGTGCCAGCAGCCATCTTGCGAAGAACGACAATCAGCCC. Its translation is CASSHLAKNDNQP. The entire CDR3 protein is CASSHLAKNDNQPQHF. Full variable domain (missing parts from reference TRBV14 and TRBJ1-5): EAGVTQFPSHSVIEKGQTVTLRCDPISGHDNLYWYRRVMGKEIKFLLHFVKESKQDESGMPNNRFLAERTGGTYSTLKVQPAELEDSGVYFCASSHLAKNDNQPQHFGDGTRLSIL.

On this clone: Read sequence stops 3 residues before the CDR3 end, and the germline J gene provides the missing end. The chain has TRBV20-1 and TRBJ2-5; D remains unclear. V was pared by 0 bases and J by 5 bases, with 16 bases between. Germline V gene lookup returns CDR1 DFQATT and CDR2 SNEGSKA (reference sequence). The CDR3 contains 15 residues. The chain's CDR3 is CSARDIPRRSETQYF. The sequenced CDR3 bases are TGCAGTGCTAGAGATATTCCACGGCGGAGTGAGACC.

The sequenced part of the CDR3 DNA is TGTGCCAGCAGCTCAAACCAACAGGCAGATACG. Protein product: CASSSNQQADT. The entire CDR3 protein is CASSSNQQADTQYF. The chain joins TRBV5-4 to TRBJ2-3; D is possibly TRBD1 (5 bases). The read halts 3 residues ahead of the CDR3 end, with the missing end drawn from the germline J gene. The CDR3 has 14 amino acids. CDR1 is SGHNT, CDR2 YYREEE, per germline (reference sequence). Trimming removed 3 bases at V and 4 bases at J, with 12 bases between.